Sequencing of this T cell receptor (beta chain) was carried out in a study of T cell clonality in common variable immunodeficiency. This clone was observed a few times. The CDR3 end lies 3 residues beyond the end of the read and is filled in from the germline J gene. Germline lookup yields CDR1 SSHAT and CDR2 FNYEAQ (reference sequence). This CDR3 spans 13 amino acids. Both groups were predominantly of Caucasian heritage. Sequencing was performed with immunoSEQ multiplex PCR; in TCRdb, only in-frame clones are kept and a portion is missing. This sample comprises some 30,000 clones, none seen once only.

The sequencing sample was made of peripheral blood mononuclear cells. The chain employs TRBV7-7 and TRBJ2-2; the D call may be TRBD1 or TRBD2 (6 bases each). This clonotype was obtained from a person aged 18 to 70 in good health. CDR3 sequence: CASGRQVCEKLFF. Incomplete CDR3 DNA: TGTGCTAGCGGAAGACAGGTTTGTGAAAAG.